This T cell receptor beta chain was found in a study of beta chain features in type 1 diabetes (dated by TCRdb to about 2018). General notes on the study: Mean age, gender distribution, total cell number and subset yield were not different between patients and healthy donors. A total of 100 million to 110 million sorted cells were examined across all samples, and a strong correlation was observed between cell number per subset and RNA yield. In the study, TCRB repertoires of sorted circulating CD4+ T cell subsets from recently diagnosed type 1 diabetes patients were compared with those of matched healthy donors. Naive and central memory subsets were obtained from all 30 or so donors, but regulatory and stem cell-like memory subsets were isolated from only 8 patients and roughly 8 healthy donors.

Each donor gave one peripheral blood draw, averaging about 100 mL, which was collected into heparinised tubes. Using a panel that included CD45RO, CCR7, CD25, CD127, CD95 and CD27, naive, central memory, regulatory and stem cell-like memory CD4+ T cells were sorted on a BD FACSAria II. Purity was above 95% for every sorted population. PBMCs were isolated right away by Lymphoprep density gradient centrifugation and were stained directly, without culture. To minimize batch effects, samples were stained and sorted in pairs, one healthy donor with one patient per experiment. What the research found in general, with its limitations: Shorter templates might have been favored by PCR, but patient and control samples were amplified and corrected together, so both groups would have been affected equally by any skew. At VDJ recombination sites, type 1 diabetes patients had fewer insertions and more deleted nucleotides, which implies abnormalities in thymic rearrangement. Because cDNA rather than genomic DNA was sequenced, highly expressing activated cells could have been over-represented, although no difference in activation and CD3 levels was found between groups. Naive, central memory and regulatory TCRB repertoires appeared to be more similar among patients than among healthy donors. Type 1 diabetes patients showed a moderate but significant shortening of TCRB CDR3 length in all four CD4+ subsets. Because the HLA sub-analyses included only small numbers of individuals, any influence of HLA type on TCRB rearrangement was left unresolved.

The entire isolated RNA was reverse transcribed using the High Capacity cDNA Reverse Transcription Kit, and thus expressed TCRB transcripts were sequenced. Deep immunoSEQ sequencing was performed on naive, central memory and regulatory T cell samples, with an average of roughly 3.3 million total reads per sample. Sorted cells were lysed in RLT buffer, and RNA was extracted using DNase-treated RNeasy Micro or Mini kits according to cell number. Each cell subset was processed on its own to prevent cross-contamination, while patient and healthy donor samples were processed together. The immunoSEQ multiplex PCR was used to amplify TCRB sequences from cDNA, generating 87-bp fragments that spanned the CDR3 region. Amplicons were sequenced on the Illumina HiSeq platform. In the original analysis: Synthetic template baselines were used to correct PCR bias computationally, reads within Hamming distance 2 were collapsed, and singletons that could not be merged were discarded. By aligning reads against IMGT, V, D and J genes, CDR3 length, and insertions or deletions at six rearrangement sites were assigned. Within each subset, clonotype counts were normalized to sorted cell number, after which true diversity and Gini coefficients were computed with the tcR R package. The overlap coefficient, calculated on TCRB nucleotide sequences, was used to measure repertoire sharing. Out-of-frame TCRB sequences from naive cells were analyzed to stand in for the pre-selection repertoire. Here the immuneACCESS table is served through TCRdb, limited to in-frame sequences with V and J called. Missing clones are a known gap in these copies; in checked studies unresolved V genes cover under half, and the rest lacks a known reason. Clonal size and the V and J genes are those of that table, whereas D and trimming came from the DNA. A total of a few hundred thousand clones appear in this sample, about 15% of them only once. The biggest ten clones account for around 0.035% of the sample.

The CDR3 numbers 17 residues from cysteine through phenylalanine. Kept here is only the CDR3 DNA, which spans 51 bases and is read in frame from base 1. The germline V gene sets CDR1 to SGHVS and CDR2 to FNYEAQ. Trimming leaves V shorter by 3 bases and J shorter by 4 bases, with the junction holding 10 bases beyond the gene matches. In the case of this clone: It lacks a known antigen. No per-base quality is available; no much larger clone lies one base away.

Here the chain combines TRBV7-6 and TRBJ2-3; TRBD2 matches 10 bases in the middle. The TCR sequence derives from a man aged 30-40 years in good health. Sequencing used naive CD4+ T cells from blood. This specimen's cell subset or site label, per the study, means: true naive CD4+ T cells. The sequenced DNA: TGTGCCAGCAGCTTTTTAACTCTAGCGGGAGCCTCAGATACGCAGTATTTT. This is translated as CASSFLTLAGASDTQYF.